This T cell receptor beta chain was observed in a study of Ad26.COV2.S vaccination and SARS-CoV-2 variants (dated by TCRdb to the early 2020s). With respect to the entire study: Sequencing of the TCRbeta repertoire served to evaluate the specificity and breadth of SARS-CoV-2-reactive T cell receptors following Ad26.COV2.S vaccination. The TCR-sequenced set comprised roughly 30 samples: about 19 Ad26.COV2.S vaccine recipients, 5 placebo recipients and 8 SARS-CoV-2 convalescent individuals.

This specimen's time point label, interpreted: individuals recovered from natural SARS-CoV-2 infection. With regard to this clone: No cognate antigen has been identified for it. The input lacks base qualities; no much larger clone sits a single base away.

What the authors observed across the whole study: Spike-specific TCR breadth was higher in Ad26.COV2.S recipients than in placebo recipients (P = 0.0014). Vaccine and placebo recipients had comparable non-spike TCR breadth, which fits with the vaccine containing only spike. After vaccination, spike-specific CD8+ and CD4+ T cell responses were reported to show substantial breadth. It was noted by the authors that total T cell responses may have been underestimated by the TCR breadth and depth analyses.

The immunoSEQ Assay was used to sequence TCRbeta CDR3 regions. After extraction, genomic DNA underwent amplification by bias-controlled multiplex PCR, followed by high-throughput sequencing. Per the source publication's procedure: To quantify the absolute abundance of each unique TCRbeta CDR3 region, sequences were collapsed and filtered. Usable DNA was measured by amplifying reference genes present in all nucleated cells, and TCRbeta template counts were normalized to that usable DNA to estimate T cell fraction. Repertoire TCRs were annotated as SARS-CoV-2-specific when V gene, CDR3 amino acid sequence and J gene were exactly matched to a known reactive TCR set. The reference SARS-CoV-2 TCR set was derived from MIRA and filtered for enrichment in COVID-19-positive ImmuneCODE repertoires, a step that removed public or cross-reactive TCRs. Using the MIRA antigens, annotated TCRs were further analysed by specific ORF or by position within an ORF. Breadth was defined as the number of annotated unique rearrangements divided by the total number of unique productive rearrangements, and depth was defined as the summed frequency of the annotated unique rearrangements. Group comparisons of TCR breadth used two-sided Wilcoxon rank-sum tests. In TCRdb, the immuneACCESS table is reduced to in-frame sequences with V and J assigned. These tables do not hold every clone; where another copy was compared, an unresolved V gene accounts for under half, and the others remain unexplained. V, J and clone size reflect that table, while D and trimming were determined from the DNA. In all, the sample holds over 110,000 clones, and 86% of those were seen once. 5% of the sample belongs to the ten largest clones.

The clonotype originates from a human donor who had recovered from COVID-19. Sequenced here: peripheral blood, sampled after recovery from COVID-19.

The CDR3 in this case is CASSARRDRVHEQYF. The DNA is as follows: TGTGCCAGCAGTGCAAGACGGGACAGGGTTCACGAGCAGTACTTC. The chain employs TRBV2 and TRBJ2-7, with 9 bases in between that match TRBD1. V is pruned by 4 bases and J by 5 bases, leaving 9 bases of the junction without a gene match. The CDR3 runs 15 amino acids, cysteine and phenylalanine included. Just the 45-base CDR3 DNA is kept, in frame starting at base 1. CDR1 and CDR2 are read off the germline V gene as SNHLY and FYNNEI. The entire variable domain, with the stretches around the CDR3 drawn from the reference TRBV2 and TRBJ2-7 proteins, is EPEVTQTPSHQVTQMGQEVILRCVPISNHLYFYWYRQILGQKVEFLVSFYNNEISEKSEIFDDQFSVERPDGSNFTLKIRSTKLEDSAMYFCASSARRDRVHEQYFGPGTRLTVT.